This is a list of T cell receptor beta chains from one sample in a study of blood T cell repertoires in COVID-19. The data were produced by immunoSEQ multiplex PCR, yet TCRdb's version contains in-frame clones alone and is incomplete. The data contain about 140,000 clones, less than 85% of them singletons. The sequencing input was PBMCs or T cells enriched from blood (not recorded which). The source is a woman between 18 and 29 years old who had been exposed to COVID-19. CDR3s include the opening cysteine and the closing phenylalanine or tryptophan. Each record gives: V gene, clone size, D gene, J gene, CDR3 protein, CDR3 DNA. D genes are given only for firm matches. Rows give clone size only sometimes, using once, few, many, or a class for an expanded clone.

V: TRBV7-9
size: -
D: -
J: TRBJ1-5
CDR3: CASSLGEWSQPQHF
DNA: TGTGCCAGCAGCCTTGGAGAATGGAGTCAGCCCCAGCATTTT

V: TRBV24-1
size: -
D: -
J: TRBJ1-6
CDR3: CATQAAGEGSPLHF
DNA: TGTGCCACCCAGGCGGCGGGGGAAGGATCACCCCTCCACTTT

V: TRBV5-4
size: few
D: TRBD1
J: TRBJ2-7
CDR3: CASSLGGTGRYEQYF
DNA: TGTGCCAGCAGCTTGGGCGGGACAGGGAGGTACGAGCAGTACTTC

V: TRBV19
size: -
D: TRBD1
J: TRBJ1-5
CDR3: CASSIGTGRGQPQHF
DNA: TGTGCCAGTAGTATCGGGACAGGGAGAGGACAGCCCCAGCATTTT

V: TRBV29-1
size: -
D: TRBD1
J: TRBJ1-1
CDR3: CSVGDRVNTEAFF
DNA: TGCAGCGTGGGGGACAGAGTAAACACTGAAGCTTTCTTT

V: TRBV12-3/TRBV12-4
size: -
D: -
J: TRBJ1-3
CDR3: CASSTDNGNTIYF
DNA: TGTGCCAGCAGCACAGATAATGGAAACACCATATATTTT

V: TRBV28
size: -
D: TRBD1
J: TRBJ1-5
CDR3: CASSARGQGFSQPQHF
DNA: TGTGCCAGCAGTGCCCGAGGACAGGGGTTTTCTCAGCCCCAGCATTTT

V: TRBV11-2
size: -
D: -
J: TRBJ1-4
CDR3: CATTAARGEKLFF
DNA: TGTGCCACCACGGCGGCTCGTGGGGAAAAACTGTTTTTT

V: TRBV3-1/TRBV3-2
size: -
D: -
J: TRBJ1-1
CDR3: CASSLRDKNTEAFF
DNA: TGTGCCAGCAGCCTACGGGACAAGAACACTGAAGCTTTCTTT

V: TRBV10-3
size: few
D: -
J: TRBJ2-5
CDR3: CAISDGREKGGAGETQYF
DNA: TGTGCCATCAGTGACGGGCGGGAGAAAGGGGGAGCGGGTGAGACCCAGTACTTC

V: TRBV7-9
size: -
D: TRBD1
J: TRBJ1-6
CDR3: CASSSPGQVPNSPLHF
DNA: TGTGCCAGCAGCTCCCCCGGACAGGTTCCCAATTCACCCCTCCACTTT

V: TRBV10-2
size: -
D: TRBD1
J: TRBJ1-1
CDR3: CASSEPTGEAFF
DNA: TGCGCCAGCAGTGAACCGACAGGGGAAGCTTTCTTT

V: TRBV6-1
size: -
D: TRBD1
J: TRBJ1-2
CDR3: CASSEADRFSYGYTF
DNA: TGTGCCAGCAGTGAAGCGGACAGGTTCAGCTATGGCTACACCTTC

V: TRBV9
size: -
D: TRBD1
J: TRBJ1-1
CDR3: CASSGQGARGTEAFF
DNA: TGTGCCAGCAGCGGACAGGGGGCGCGAGGGACTGAAGCTTTCTTT

V: TRBV2
size: -
D: -
J: TRBJ2-7
CDR3: CASSEGASYEQYF
DNA: TGTGCCAGCAGTGAGGGGGCCTCCTACGAGCAGTACTTC

V: TRBV3-1/TRBV3-2
size: -
D: TRBD2
J: TRBJ2-3
CDR3: CASSHTSGRNTDTQYF
DNA: TGTGCCAGCAGCCATACTAGCGGGCGGAACACAGATACGCAGTATTTT

V: TRBV10-3
size: once
D: TRBD2
J: TRBJ2-1
CDR3: CAISTSGPSYNEQFF
DNA: TGTGCCATCAGTACTAGCGGGCCCTCCTACAATGAGCAGTTCTTC

V: TRBV9
size: -
D: -
J: TRBJ1-1
CDR3: CASSGRQIDTEAFF
DNA: TGTGCCAGCAGCGGCAGACAGATAGACACTGAAGCTTTCTTT

V: TRBV20-1
size: -
D: -
J: TRBJ1-2
CDR3: CSARVDAAGTF
DNA: TGCAGTGCTAGAGTTGACGCGGCTGGAACCTTC

V: TRBV7-9
size: -
D: -
J: TRBJ1-1
CDR3: CASSQQGGSTEAFF
DNA: TGTGCCAGCAGCCAGCAGGGAGGGTCCACTGAAGCTTTCTTT

V: TRBV29-1
size: -
D: TRBD2
J: TRBJ2-3
CDR3: CSVEDGLAGGVDTQYF
DNA: TGCAGCGTTGAAGACGGACTAGCGGGAGGGGTAGATACGCAGTATTTT

V: TRBV5-1
size: -
D: -
J: TRBJ2-1
CDR3: CATRTVMGYNEQFF
DNA: TGCGCCACCAGGACTGTCATGGGTTACAATGAGCAGTTCTTC

V: TRBV7-9
size: few
D: -
J: TRBJ1-5
CDR3: CASSSTVPQPQHF
DNA: TGTGCCAGCAGCTCGACAGTGCCTCAGCCCCAGCATTTT

V: TRBV9
size: -
D: -
J: TRBJ2-5
CDR3: CASSDPGLGVSEETQYF
DNA: TGTGCCAGCAGCGACCCCGGTTTGGGAGTTTCAGAAGAGACCCAGTACTTC

V: TRBV6-5
size: few
D: -
J: TRBJ1-6
CDR3: CASRREGVGNSPLHF
DNA: TGTGCCAGCAGGCGGGAGGGAGTGGGGAATTCACCCCTCCACTTT

V: TRBV6-5
size: -
D: -
J: TRBJ1-1
CDR3: CASSRPQQNTEAFF
DNA: TGTGCCAGCAGTCGACCACAGCAGAACACTGAAGCTTTCTTT

V: TRBV7-2
size: -
D: -
J: TRBJ1-3
CDR3: CASSFEVANTIYF
DNA: TGTGCCAGCAGCTTTGAGGTAGCAAACACCATATATTTT

V: TRBV28
size: -
D: TRBD2
J: TRBJ2-1
CDR3: CASSVAGVTYNEQFF
DNA: TGTGCCAGCAGTGTAGCGGGAGTCACCTACAATGAGCAGTTCTTC

V: TRBV7-9
size: -
D: TRBD1
J: TRBJ2-5
CDR3: CASSSRDRPVQETQYF
DNA: TGTGCCAGCAGCTCTCGGGACAGACCCGTACAAGAGACCCAGTACTTC

V: TRBV7-9
size: -
D: TRBD1
J: TRBJ2-1
CDR3: CASARDRVYDEQFF
DNA: TGTGCCAGCGCCCGGGACAGGGTTTACGATGAGCAGTTCTTC

V: TRBV28
size: -
D: TRBD2
J: TRBJ2-1
CDR3: CASSLTSGRPYNEQFF
DNA: TGTGCCAGCAGTTTAACTAGCGGGAGACCCTACAATGAGCAGTTCTTC

V: TRBV19
size: -
D: -
J: TRBJ2-3
CDR3: CASSIDLGASTDTQYF
DNA: TGTGCCAGTAGTATAGATTTAGGGGCGAGCACAGATACGCAGTATTTT

V: TRBV27
size: -
D: TRBD2
J: TRBJ2-4
CDR3: CASSPLAGGDIQYF
DNA: TGTGCCAGCAGTCCACTAGCGGGAGGGGACATTCAGTACTTC

V: TRBV5-8
size: -
D: -
J: TRBJ1-5
CDR3: CASSWYRASVSNQPQHF
DNA: TGTGCCAGCAGCTGGTACAGGGCGTCGGTGAGCAATCAGCCCCAGCATTTT

V: TRBV20-1
size: -
D: -
J: TRBJ1-1
CDR3: CTSGEAFF
DNA: TGCACGTCCGGGGAAGCTTTCTTT

V: TRBV7-9
size: -
D: -
J: TRBJ2-2
CDR3: CASSLGRVNTGELFF
DNA: TGTGCCAGCAGCTTAGGACGGGTCAACACCGGGGAGCTGTTTTTT

V: TRBV27
size: -
D: -
J: TRBJ1-1
CDR3: CASSLSLGGGNTEAFF
DNA: TGTGCCAGCAGTTTATCCCTAGGGGGGGGGAACACTGAAGCTTTCTTT

V: TRBV6-5
size: -
D: TRBD1
J: TRBJ1-6
CDR3: CASSYGTGAASPLHF
DNA: TGTGCCAGCAGTTACGGAACAGGGGCGGCTTCACCCCTCCACTTT

V: TRBV4-2
size: -
D: TRBD2
J: TRBJ2-3
CDR3: CASSQEPSGGGGDTQYF
DNA: TGTGCCAGCAGCCAAGAGCCCAGCGGGGGTGGGGGAGATACGCAGTATTTT

V: TRBV29-1
size: -
D: TRBD1
J: TRBJ1-5
CDR3: CSVAGTGDSPDQPQHF
DNA: TGCAGCGTTGCCGGGACAGGGGACAGCCCCGATCAGCCCCAGCATTTT

V: TRBV28
size: few
D: -
J: TRBJ2-3
CDR3: CASRSPRQSTDTQYF
DNA: TGTGCCAGCAGGTCACCGAGACAGAGCACAGATACGCAGTATTTT

V: TRBV7-9
size: once
D: -
J: TRBJ2-1
CDR3: CASSFTGAPNEQFF
DNA: TGTGCCAGCAGTTTCACGGGAGCCCCCAATGAGCAGTTCTTC

V: TRBV7-2
size: many
D: -
J: TRBJ1-2
CDR3: CASSLDSELANYGYTF
DNA: TGTGCCAGCAGCTTGGACTCCGAGTTAGCTAACTATGGCTACACCTTC

V: TRBV4-1
size: few
D: TRBD1
J: TRBJ1-3
CDR3: CASSQEPGGLRNTIYF
DNA: TGCGCCAGCAGCCAAGAACCAGGGGGGTTGAGAAACACCATATATTTT

V: TRBV4-1
size: -
D: -
J: TRBJ1-1
CDR3: CASSQGPGENTEAFF
DNA: TGCGCCAGCAGCCAAGGCCCAGGGGAGAACACTGAAGCTTTCTTT